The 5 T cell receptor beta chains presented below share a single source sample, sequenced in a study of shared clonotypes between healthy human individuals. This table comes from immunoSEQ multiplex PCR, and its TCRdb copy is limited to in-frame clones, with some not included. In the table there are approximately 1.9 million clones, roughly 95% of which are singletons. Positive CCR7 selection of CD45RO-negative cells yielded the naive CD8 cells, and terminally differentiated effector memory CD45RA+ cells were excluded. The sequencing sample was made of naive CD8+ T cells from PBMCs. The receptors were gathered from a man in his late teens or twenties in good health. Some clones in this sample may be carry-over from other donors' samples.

Written as DNA, the CDR3 is TGTGCCAGCAGTCCCGTCCTTAGCGGGAGGGCCCCCAATGAGCAGTTCTTC. Protein: CASSPVLSGRAPNEQFF. The chain joins TRBV14 to TRBJ2-1; 11 bases are a match to TRBD2. Germline values: CDR1 SGHDN, CDR2 FVKESK. V was clipped by 6 bases and J by 6 bases; unmatched bases: 13. The CDR3 is 17 amino acids.

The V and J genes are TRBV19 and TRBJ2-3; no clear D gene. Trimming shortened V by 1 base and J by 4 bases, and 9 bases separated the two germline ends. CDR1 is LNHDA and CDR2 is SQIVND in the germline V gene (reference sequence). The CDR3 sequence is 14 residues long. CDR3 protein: CASSIGVGPDTQYF. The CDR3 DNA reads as TGTGCCAGTAGTATAGGAGTGGGCCCAGATACGCAGTATTTT.

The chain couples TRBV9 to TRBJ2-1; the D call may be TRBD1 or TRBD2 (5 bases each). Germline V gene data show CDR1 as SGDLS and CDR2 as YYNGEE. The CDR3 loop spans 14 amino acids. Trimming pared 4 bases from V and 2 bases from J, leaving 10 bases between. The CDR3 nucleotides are TGTGCCAGCAGCCCTACGGGACCCTACAATGAGCAGTTCTTC. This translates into CASSPTGPYNEQFF.

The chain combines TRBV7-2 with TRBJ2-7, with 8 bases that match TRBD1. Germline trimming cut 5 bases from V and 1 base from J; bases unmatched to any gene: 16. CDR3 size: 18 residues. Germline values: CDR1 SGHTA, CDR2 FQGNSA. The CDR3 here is CASSLQGARYGGSYEQYF. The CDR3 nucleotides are TGTGCCAGCAGCCTGCAGGGGGCGCGGTATGGTGGGTCCTACGAGCAGTACTTC. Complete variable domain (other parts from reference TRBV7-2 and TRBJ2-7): GAGVSQSPSNKVTEKGKDVELRCDPISGHTALYWYRQSLGQGLEFLIYFQGNSAPDKSGLPSDRFSAERTGGSVSTLTIQRTQQEDSAVYLCASSLQGARYGGSYEQYFGPGTRLTVT.

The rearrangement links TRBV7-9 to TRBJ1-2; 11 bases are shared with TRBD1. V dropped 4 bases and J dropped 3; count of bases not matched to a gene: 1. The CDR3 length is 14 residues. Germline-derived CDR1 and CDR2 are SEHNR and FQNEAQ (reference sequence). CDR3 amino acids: CASSWDRGDYGYTF. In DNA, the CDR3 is TGTGCCAGCAGCTGGGACAGGGGGGACTATGGCTACACCTTC.